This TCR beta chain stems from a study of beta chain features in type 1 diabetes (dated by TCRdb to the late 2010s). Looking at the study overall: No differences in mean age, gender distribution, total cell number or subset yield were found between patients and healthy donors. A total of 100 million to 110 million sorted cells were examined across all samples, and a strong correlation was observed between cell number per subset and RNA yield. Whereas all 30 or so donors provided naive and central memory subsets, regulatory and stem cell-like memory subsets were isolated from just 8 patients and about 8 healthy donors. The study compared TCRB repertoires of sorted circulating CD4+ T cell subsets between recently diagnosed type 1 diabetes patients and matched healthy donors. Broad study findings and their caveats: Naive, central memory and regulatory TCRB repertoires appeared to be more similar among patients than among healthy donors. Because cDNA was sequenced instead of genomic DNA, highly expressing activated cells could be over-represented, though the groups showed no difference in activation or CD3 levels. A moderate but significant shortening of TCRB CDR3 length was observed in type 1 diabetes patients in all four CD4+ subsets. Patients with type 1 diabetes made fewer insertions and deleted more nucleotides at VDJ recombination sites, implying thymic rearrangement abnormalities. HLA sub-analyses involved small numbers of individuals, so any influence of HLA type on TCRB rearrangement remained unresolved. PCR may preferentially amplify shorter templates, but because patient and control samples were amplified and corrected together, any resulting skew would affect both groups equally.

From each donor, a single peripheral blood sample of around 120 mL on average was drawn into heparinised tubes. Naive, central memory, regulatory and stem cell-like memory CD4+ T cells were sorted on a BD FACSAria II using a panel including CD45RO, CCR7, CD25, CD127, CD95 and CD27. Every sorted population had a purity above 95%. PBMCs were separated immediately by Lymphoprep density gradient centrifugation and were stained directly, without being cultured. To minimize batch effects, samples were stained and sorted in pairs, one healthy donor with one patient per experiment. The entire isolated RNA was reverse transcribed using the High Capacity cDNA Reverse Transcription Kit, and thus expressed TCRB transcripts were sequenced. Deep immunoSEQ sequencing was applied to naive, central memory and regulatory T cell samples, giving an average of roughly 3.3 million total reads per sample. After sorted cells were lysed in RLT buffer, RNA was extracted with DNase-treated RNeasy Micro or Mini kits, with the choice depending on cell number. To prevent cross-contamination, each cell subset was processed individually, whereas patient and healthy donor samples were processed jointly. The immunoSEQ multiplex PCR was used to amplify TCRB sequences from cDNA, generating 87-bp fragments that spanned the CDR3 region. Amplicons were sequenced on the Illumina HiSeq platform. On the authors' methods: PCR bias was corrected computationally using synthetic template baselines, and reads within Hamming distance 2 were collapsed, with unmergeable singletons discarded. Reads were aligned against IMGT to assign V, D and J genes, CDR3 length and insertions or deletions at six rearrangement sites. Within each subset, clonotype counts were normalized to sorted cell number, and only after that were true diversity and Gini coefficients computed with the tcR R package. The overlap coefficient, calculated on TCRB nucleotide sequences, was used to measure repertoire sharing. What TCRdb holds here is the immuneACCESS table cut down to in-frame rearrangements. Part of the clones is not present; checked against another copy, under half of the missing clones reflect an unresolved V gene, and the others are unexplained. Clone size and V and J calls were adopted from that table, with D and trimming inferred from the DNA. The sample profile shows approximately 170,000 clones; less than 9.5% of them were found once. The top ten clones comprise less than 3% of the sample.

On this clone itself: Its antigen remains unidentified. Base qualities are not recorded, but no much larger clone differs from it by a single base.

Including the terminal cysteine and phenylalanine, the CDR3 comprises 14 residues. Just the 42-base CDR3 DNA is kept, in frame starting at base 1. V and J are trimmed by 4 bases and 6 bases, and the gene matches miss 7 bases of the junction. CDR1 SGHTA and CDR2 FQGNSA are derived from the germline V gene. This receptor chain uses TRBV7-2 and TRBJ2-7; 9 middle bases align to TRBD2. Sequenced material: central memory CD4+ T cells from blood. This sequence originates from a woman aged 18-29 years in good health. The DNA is TGTGCCAGCAGCTCTTTAGCGGGAGCGCCCGAGCAGTACTTC. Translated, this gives CASSSLAGAPEQYF.